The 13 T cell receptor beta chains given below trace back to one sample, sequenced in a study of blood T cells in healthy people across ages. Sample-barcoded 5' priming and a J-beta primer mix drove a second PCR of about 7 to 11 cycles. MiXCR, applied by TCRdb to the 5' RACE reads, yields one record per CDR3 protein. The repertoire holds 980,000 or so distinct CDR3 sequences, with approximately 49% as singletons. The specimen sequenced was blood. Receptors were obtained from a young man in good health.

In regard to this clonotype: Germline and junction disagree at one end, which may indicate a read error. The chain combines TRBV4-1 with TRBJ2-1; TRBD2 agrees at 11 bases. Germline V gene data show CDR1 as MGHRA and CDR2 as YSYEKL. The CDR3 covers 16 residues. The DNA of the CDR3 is TGCACCAGCAGCCTACTAGGACTAGCGGGTGGGAATAAGCAGTTCTTC. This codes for CTSSLLGLAGGNKQFF.

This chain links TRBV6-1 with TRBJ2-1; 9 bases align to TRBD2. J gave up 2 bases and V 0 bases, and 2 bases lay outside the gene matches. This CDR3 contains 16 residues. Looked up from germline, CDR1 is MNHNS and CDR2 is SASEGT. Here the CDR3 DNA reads TGTGCCAGCAGTGAAGCTATAGCGGGGGCCTACAATGAGCAGTTCTTC. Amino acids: CASSEAIAGAYNEQFF.

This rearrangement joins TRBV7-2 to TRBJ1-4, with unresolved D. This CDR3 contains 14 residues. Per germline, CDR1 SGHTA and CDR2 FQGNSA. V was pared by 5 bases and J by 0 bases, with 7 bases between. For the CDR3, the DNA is TGTGCCAGCAGCCGGGGAGCAACTAATGAAAAACTGTTTTTT. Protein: CASSRGATNEKLFF.

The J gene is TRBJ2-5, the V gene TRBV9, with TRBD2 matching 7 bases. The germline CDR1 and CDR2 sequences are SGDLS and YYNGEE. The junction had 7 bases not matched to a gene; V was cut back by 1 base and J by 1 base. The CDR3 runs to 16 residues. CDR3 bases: TGTGCCAGCAGCGTACAAGGAAGCGGGGTCCAAGAGACCCAGTACTTC. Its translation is CASSVQGSGVQETQYF.

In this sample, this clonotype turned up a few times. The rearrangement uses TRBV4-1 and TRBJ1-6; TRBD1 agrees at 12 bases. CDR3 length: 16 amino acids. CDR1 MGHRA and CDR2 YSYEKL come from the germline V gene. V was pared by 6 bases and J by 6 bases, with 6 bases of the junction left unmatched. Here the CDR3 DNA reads TGCGCCAGCAGTTACCCGGGACAGGGGGCTAATTCACCCCTCCACTTT. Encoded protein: CASSYPGQGANSPLHF.

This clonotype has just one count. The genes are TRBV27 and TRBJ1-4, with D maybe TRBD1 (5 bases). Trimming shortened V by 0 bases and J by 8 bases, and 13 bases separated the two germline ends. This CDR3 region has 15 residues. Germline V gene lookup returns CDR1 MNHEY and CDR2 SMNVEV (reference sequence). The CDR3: CASSLSHRNLEKLFF. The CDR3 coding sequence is TGTGCCAGCAGTTTATCCCACAGGAATCTGGAAAAACTGTTTTTT.

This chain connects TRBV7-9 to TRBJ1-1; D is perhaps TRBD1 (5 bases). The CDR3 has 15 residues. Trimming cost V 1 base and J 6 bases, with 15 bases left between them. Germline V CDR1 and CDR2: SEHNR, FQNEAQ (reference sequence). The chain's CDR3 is CASSLGSVRAAEAFF. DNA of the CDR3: TGTGCCAGCAGCTTAGGTTCGGTCAGGGCCGCTGAAGCTTTCTTT.

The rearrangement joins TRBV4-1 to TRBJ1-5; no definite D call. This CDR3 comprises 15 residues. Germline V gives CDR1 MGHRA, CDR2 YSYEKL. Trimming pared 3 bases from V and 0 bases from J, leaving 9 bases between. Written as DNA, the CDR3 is TGCGCCAGCAGCCATCAGGTGTCTAGCAATCAGCCCCAGCATTTT. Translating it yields CASSHQVSSNQPQHF.

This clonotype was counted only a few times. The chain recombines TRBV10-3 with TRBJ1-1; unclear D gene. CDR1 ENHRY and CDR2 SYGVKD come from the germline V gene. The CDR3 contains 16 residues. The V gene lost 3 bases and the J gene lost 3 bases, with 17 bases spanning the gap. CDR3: CAISDLSPAEDTEAFF. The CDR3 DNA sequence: TGTGCCATCAGTGACCTGTCTCCGGCGGAGGACACTGAAGCTTTCTTT.

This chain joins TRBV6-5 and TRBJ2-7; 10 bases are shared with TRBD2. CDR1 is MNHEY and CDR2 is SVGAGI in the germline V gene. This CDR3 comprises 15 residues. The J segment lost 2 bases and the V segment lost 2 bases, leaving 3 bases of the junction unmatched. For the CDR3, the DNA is TGTGCCAGCAGTTACACTAGCGGGGTAGCCTACGAGCAGTACTTC. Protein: CASSYTSGVAYEQYF.

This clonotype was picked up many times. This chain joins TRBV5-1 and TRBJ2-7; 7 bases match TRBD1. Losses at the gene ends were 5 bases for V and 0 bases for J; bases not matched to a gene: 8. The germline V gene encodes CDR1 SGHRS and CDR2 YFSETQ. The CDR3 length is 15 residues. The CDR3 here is CASSHKRDSSYEQYF. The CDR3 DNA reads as TGCGCCAGCAGTCATAAACGGGACAGCTCCTACGAGCAGTACTTC.

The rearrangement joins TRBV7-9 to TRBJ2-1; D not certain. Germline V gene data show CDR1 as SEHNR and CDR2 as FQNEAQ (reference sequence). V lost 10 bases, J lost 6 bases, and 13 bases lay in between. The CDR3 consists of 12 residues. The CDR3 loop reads CATWGTSNEQFF. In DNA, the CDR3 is TGTGCCACTTGGGGTACTTCCAATGAGCAGTTCTTC.

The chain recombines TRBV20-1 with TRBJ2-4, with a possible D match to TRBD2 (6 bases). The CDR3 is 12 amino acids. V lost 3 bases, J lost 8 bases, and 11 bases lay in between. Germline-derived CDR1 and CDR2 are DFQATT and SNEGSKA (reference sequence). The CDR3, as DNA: TGCAGTGCTAGGGGCGGGGCGCACATTCAGTACTTC. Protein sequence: CSARGGAHIQYF.